The clone carrying this T cell receptor beta chain occurred a few times. Antigen unknown. CD25-based Treg depletion was applied to purified naive CD4+ T cells. Semi-nested PCR with Nested Universal Primer A followed constant-region reverse priming of full-length variable regions. TCRdb independently ran MiXCR on the 5' RACE reads; one entry per CDR3 protein. The sample records roughly 40,000 distinct CDR3 sequences, over 15% being singletons. The germline V and J ends were trimmed by 6 bases and 2 bases, with 13 bases remaining between them. This CDR3 comprises 14 residues. General study results and limits: Tumor memory CD4+ T cell TCR gene usage was found to cluster with blood and lymph node memory CD4+ cells and with lymph node naive CD4+ cells.

V gene TRBV12-3 or TRBV12-4 combines with J gene TRBJ2-5; D is unresolved. The TCR comes from a female donor with breast cancer. The sequenced material came from naive CD4+ T cells sorted from a lymph node. Specified subset: naive CD4+ T cells, CD4+CD45RA+CD25-. CDR3 loop: CASSPGLEQETQYF. In nucleotides, the CDR3 is TGTGCCAGCAGCCCCGGCCTAGAACAAGAGACCCAGTACTTC.